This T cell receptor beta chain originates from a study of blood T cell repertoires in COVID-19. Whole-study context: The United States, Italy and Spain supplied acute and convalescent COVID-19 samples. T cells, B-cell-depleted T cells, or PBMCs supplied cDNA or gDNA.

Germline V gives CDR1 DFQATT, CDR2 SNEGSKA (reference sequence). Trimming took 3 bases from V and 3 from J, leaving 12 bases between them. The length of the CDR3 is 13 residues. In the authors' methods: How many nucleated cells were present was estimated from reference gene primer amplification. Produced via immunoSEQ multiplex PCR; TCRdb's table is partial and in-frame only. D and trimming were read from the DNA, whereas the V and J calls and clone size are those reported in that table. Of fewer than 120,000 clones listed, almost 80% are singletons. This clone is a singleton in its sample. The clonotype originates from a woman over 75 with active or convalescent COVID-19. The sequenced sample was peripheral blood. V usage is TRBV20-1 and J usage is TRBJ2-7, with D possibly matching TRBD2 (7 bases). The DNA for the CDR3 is TGCAGTGCTAGTAAGGGAGGGGGCTACGAGCAGTACTTC. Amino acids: CSASKGGGYEQYF.